The 29 T cell receptor beta chains given below trace back to one sample, sequenced in a study of tumor and adjacent non-tumor tissue in lung cancer. RNA was extracted from bulk tissue without any cell sorting. Three rounds of nested PCR, following a modified ARM-PCR protocol, produced the TCRbeta library. Each CDR3 protein gets one entry after TCRdb re-called the multiplex PCR reads with MiXCR. Among about 110,000 distinct CDR3 sequences listed, under 90% were seen once. The sample comprised lung tumor tissue. The receptors here all came from a man in his sixties or seventies with non-small cell lung cancer.

For this clonotype: One end of the junction varies from germline; a read error may be responsible. J is TRBJ2-3 and V is TRBV14, with D tentatively TRBD2 (5 bases). The CDR3 length is 15 residues. The V gene's germline CDR1 is SGHDN and CDR2 FVKESK. This chain's CDR3 is CASIQEGVTTDTQYF. CDR3 nucleotides: TGTGCCAGCATCCAAGAGGGAGTTACGACAGATACGCAGTATTTT. Complete variable domain (other parts from reference TRBV14 and TRBJ2-3): EAGVTQFPSHSVIEKGQTVTLRCDPISGHDNLYWYRRVMGKEIKFLLHFVKESKQDESGMPNNRFLAERTGGTYSTLKVQPAELEDSGVYFCASIQEGVTTDTQYFGPGTRLTVL.

To note about this clonotype: An end of the junction does not agree with germline; a read error may underlie this. The rearrangement joins TRBV28 to TRBJ2-7; D could derive from TRBD1 or TRBD2 (5 bases each). Germline lookup yields CDR1 MDHEN and CDR2 SYDVKM. The CDR3 totals 14 residues. The CDR3 region has the DNA TGTGCCAGCTGTTTAATCGACTCAAGAGGGGAGCACTACTTC. Translating it yields CASCLIDSRGEHYF.

V and J are TRBV30 and TRBJ2-3; 8 bases line up with TRBD1. Unmatched junction bases numbered 7, after V lost 2 bases and J lost 0 bases. CDR1 and CDR2 (germline): GTSNPN, SVGIG (reference sequence). The CDR3 sequence is 16 residues long. The CDR3 DNA reads TGTGCCTGGAGTAAGTCGGACAGGGATAGCACAGATACGCAGTATTTT. It specifies CAWSKSDRDSTDTQYF.

The rearrangement uses TRBV12-3 or TRBV12-4 and TRBJ1-1; D unclear. Trimming took 0 bases from V and 0 from J, leaving 5 bases between them. There are 14 residues in the CDR3. The CDR3 sequence is CASSLARMNTEAFF. CDR3 nucleotide sequence: TGTGCCAGCAGTTTAGCGAGGATGAACACTGAAGCTTTCTTT.

In regard to this clonotype: A junction end diverges from the germline sequence, so it may reflect a read error. The V and J genes are TRBV5-4 and TRBJ2-5; D may be TRBD2 (6 bases). CDR1 and CDR2 (germline): SGHNT, YYREEE (reference sequence). The CDR3 is 15 amino acids. The CDR3 reads CASSLAGVIGETQHF. Here the CDR3 DNA reads TGTGCCAGCAGCTTGGCGGGAGTTATTGGGGAGACCCAGCACTTC.

The gene calls are TRBV6-1 and TRBJ1-6; possible D gene TRBD1, 5 bases. Germline assignment: CDR1 MNHNS and CDR2 SASEGT. Trimming removed 3 bases at V and 6 bases at J, with 24 bases between. The CDR3 loop spans 19 amino acids. The CDR3 region has the DNA TGTGCCAGCAGTGAGGCAATGAGGGGAGCGGCCCATAGTAATTCACCCCTCCACTTT. This encodes CASSEAMRGAAHSNSPLHF.

As to this clonotype: At one boundary the junction diverges from the germline segment, which might be a read error. The rearrangement joins TRBV5-4 to TRBJ2-4, with D maybe TRBD2 (5 bases). Germline CDR1 reads SGHNT; CDR2 reads YYREEE (reference sequence). CDR3 size: 14 residues. CDR3 coding DNA: TGTGCGAGCAGCTCCACTCTAGCCAATAACATTCAGTACTTC. Translated, it gives CASSSTLANNIQYF.

This clonotype was seen a handful of times. Relative to the germline gene, one junction end is altered; a read error may explain this. V is TRBV6-2 or TRBV6-3 and J is TRBJ1-5; 7 positions match TRBD1. Germline CDR1 is MNHEY and CDR2 is SVGEGT. CDR3 length: 17 residues. CDR3 DNA: TGTACCAGCAGTTACCGCCCAGGGGGGGGATTCAATCAGCCCCAGCATTTT. Protein: CTSSYRPGGGFNQPQHF.

For this clonotype: One end of the junction is discordant with germline, which a read error may explain. The chain employs TRBV6-2 or TRBV6-3 and TRBJ1-5; TRBD1 might be the D (5 bases). This CDR3 spans 14 amino acids. The V gene's germline CDR1 is MNHEY and CDR2 SVGEGT. The CDR3 DNA reads TGTGCCTGCAGTTATCGCAGGGAAAATCAGCCCCAGCATTTT. Translating it yields CACSYRRENQPQHF.

A note on this clonotype: The DNA is left out, because the CDR3 cannot be placed on it with certainty; the CDR3 is given as TCRdb lists it. The CDR3 reads CSANVAGGTAELFF. The V gene is TRBV29-1, the J gene TRBJ2-2; TRBD2, the D gene given by the table, was not confirmed from the DNA. From its first to its last residue, the CDR3 has 14 amino acids. Germline V gene sequence: CDR1 SQVTM, CDR2 ANQGSEA.

The sample holds one count of this clonotype. Relative to the germline gene, one junction end is altered; a read error may explain this. V and J are TRBV5-4 and TRBJ2-5, with D possibly TRBD1 on 7 matching bases. The V gene's germline CDR1 is SGHNT and CDR2 YYREEE (reference sequence). CDR3 length: 15 amino acids. The CDR3 loop is CASSRQGGNQDTQYF. CDR3 coding DNA: TGTGCCAGCAGCCGGCAGGGGGGTAACCAAGATACCCAGTACTTC. Based on the CDR3 plus reference TRBV5-4 and TRBJ2-5, the full variable domain is ETGVTQSPTHLIKTRGQQVTLRCSSQSGHNTVSWYQQALGQGPQFIFQYYREEENGRGNFPPRFSGLQFPNYSSELNVNALELDDSALYLCASSRQGGNQDTQYFGPGTRLLVL.

This clonotype was picked up one time. With a much larger clone just one base away, this may be a read error. The V gene is TRBV20-1, the J gene TRBJ1-2, with 7 bases lining up with TRBD1. The V gene's germline CDR1 is DFQATT and CDR2 SNEGSKA (reference sequence). The CDR3 sequence is 14 residues long. CDR3 residues: CCARTGAGYYGYTF. The CDR3 nucleotides are TGCTGTGCTAGAACAGGGGCTGGGTACTATGGCTACACCTTC.

Notes on this clonotype: A much larger clone differs from this one at a single base, so this may be a read error. The CDR3 DNA reads TGTGCCAGCAGTGACAGTGTCAACACTGAAGCTTTCTTT. This codes for CASSDSVNTEAFF. The chain carries TRBV6-4 and TRBJ1-1; D ambiguous. Trimming stripped 2 bases from V and 2 bases from J, with 6 bases between. This CDR3 comprises 13 residues. Germline V gene data show CDR1 as MRHNA and CDR2 as SNTAGT.

About this clonotype: The junction shows a germline mismatch at one end, possibly a read error. This chain joins TRBV5-6 and TRBJ1-1; tentative D call: TRBD1 (5 bases). The CDR3 spans 16 residues. CDR1 is SGHDT, CDR2 YYEEEE, per germline. The CDR3, as DNA: TGTGCCATCAGCTTGAACGGGGCGGGAATGAATACTGAAGCTTTCTTT. This translates into CAISLNGAGMNTEAFF.

The sample holds one count of this clonotype. At one end, the junction sequence differs from germline, possibly due to a read error. The gene calls are TRBV12-3 or TRBV12-4 and TRBJ1-5; 12 bases line up with TRBD1. This CDR3 contains 15 residues. The CDR3 coding sequence is TGTACCAGCAGTTTAGGGACAGGGGGCAATCAGCCCCGCCATTTT. Translated: CTSSLGTGGNQPRHF.

Comments on this clonotype: At one of its ends the junction is not consistent with the germline gene, which may arise from a read error. The chain recombines TRBV28 with TRBJ2-6, with TRBD1 as a possible D gene (5 bases). CDR1 and CDR2 (germline): MDHEN, SYDVKM. The CDR3 sequence is 18 residues long. DNA for the CDR3: TGTGCCAGGAGCGTCCCCGAACAGACAGCCTCTGGGGTCAACGTCCTGACTTTC. This encodes CARSVPEQTASGVNVLTF.

The chain employs TRBV6-1 and TRBJ1-5; D unclear. The CDR3 totals 11 residues. Trimming took 8 bases from V and 5 from J, leaving 7 bases between them. The germline gives CDR1 MNHNS, CDR2 SASEGT. The CDR3 bases are TGTGCCAGCGATGGTGATCAGCCCCAGCATTTT. Amino acid sequence: CASDGDQPQHF.

Of note for this clonotype: One end of the junction is discordant with germline, which a read error may explain. J is TRBJ2-1 and V is TRBV11-3, with D perhaps matching TRBD2 (6 bases). This CDR3 is 17 amino acids long. CDR1 is SGHNT and CDR2 is YENEEA in the germline V gene. CDR3 sequence reads: CVSSLLVTSWGYNEQFF. The DNA for the CDR3 is TGTGTCAGCAGCCTCCTAGTTACTAGCTGGGGCTACAATGAGCAGTTCTTC.

This sequence joins TRBV6-1 and TRBJ1-2; possibly TRBD1 for D (6 bases). This CDR3 is 15 amino acids long. Germline V lookup: CDR1 MNHNS, CDR2 SASEGT. V was clipped by 9 bases and J by 4 bases, with 21 bases between them. This chain's CDR3 is CARSLRDKSIYGYTF. The DNA of the CDR3 is TGTGCCAGGAGCCTGCGGGACAAGTCTATCTATGGCTACACCTTC.

A remark on this clonotype: Relative to the germline gene, one junction end is altered; a read error may explain this. V gene TRBV28 combines with J gene TRBJ1-5, with TRBD1 matching 7 bases. The CDR3 runs to 14 residues. The germline CDR1 and CDR2 sequences are MDHEN and SYDVKM. CDR3 sequence: CVSSVTGENQPQHF. In nucleotides, the CDR3 is TGTGTCAGCAGTGTTACAGGGGAGAATCAGCCCCAGCATTTT. Using reference TRBV28 and TRBJ1-5 for the parts outside the CDR3, the full variable domain is DVKVTQSSRYLVKRTGEKVFLECVQDMDHENMFWYRQDPGLGLRLIYFSYDVKMKEKGDIPEGYSVSREKKERFSLILESASTNQTSMYLCVSSVTGENQPQHFGDGTRLSIL.

Of note for this clonotype: In this CDR3 the conserved last residue, phenylalanine or tryptophan, is missing, so a read error is likely. The chain has TRBV4-2 and TRBJ1-5; 7 nucleotides match TRBD1. J was trimmed by 8 bases and V by 4 bases; bases with no gene match: 11. The germline V gene encodes CDR1 LGHNA and CDR2 YNFKEQ. The CDR3 loop spans 15 amino acids. The CDR3 is CASSLQGTGDKPQHV. The CDR3 nucleotides read TGTGCCAGCAGCCTTCAAGGCACAGGGGATAAGCCCCAGCATGTT.

For this clonotype: Since no conserved phenylalanine or tryptophan closes the CDR3, a read error is the likely cause. The chain combines TRBV5-1 with TRBJ1-6; D is unclear. The CDR3 is 14 amino acids. The V and J ends lost 0 bases and 10 bases respectively, with 11 bases between them. Germline V gives CDR1 SGHRS, CDR2 YFSETQ. The CDR3, as DNA: TGCGCCAGCAGCTTGGAACAGTCAAAATCACCCCTCCACTAT. It yields the protein CASSLEQSKSPLHY.

The chain joins TRBV28 to TRBJ2-5, with 7 nucleotides matching TRBD2. The CDR3 sequence is 17 residues long. In germline, CDR1 is MDHEN, CDR2 SYDVKM. The junction had 17 bases not matched to a gene; V was cut back by 5 bases and J by 5 bases. The CDR3 reads CASSPRLAAVYGETQYF. The CDR3 DNA reads TGTGCCAGCAGTCCAAGACTAGCAGCGGTATATGGGGAGACCCAGTACTTC.

Comments on this clonotype: The junction departs from the called germline gene at one end, perhaps through a read error. The chain has TRBV6-5 and TRBJ1-5, with D possibly matching TRBD1 (6 bases). The CDR3 contains 15 residues. Germline V gene data show CDR1 as MNHEY and CDR2 as SVGAGI. CDR3 loop: CASSNREASNQSQHF. The DNA for the CDR3 is TGTGCCAGCAGCAACAGGGAAGCGAGCAATCAGTCCCAGCATTTT.

The V and J genes are TRBV29-1 and TRBJ1-1; D not resolved. This CDR3 spans 14 amino acids. Per the germline V gene, CDR1 is SQVTM and CDR2 is ANQGSEA. Trimming took 2 bases from V and 4 from J, leaving 14 bases between them. CDR3 residues: CSVEQEDAGTEAFF. The DNA of the CDR3 is TGCAGCGTTGAACAGGAGGATGCTGGCACTGAAGCTTTCTTT.

This clonotype came up once. The chain links TRBV6-5 to TRBJ2-1; TRBD2 aligns across 12 bases. CDR1 and CDR2 from the germline V gene are MNHEY and SVGAGI. The CDR3 sequence is 14 residues long. CDR3 sequence reads: CARSGGLAGGEQFF. For the CDR3, the DNA is TGTGCTAGAAGTGGGGGACTAGCGGGCGGCGAGCAGTTCTTC.

Details on this clonotype: Sequence at one end of the junction differs from germline and may be a read error. The J gene is TRBJ2-3, the V gene TRBV13; a weak D match, TRBD2 (5 bases). The CDR3 is 15 residues long. Germline loops: CDR1 PRHDT, CDR2 FYEKMQ (reference sequence). The CDR3 DNA reads TGTGCCAGCAGCCAAAGCGGAGCGGTAGCATATACGCATTATTTT. It is translated as CASSQSGAVAYTHYF.

On this clonotype: Compared with germline, one end of the junction differs, possibly owing to a read error. The J gene is TRBJ2-3, the V gene TRBV12-3 or TRBV12-4; tentative D call: TRBD2 (6 bases). The CDR3 is 11 residues long. The CDR3 loop reads CTSSIKDTQYF. The DNA for the CDR3 is TGTACTAGCAGTATTAAAGATACACAGTATTTT.

As for this clonotype: One end of the junction varies from germline; a read error may be responsible. The chain is built from TRBV6-2 or TRBV6-3 and TRBJ2-7; maybe TRBD1 (6 bases). CDR1 is MNHEY and CDR2 is SVGEGT in the germline V gene. The CDR3 length is 13 residues. This CDR3 is CANRGRGPYEQYF. The CDR3 bases are TGTGCCAACAGAGGCAGGGGACCCTACGAGCAGTACTTT.